The clone carrying this T cell receptor (beta chain) was counted a single time. This record comes from a study of cytomegalovirus exposure and HLA in healthy donors. A multiplex PCR was run with 60 Vbeta primers and 13 Jbeta primers. Repertoires were generated with immunoSEQ multiplex PCR, while TCRdb's copy carries only in-frame clones and drops some. The sample lists nearly 110,000 clones; around 76% were seen once. The germline CDR1 and CDR2 sequences are SEHNR and FQNEAQ (reference sequence). The CDR3 spans 15 residues. Trimming removed 1 base from V and 7 bases from J; junction bases left unmatched: 3.

The rearrangement links TRBV7-9 to TRBJ1-5; 11 bases match TRBD1. This receptor was obtained from a man between 18 and 29 years old in good health and CMV-seronegative. Input material: PBMCs. The CDR3: CASSLGDRGDQPQHF. Here the CDR3 DNA reads TGTGCCAGCAGCTTAGGGGACAGGGGGGACCAGCCCCAGCATTTT.